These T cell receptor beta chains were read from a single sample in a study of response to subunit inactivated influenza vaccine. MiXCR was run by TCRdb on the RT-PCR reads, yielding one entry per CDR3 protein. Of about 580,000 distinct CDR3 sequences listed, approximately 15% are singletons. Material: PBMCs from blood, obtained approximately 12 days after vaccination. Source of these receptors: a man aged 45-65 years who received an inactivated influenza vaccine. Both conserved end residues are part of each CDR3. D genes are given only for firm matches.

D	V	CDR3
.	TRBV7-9	CASNKNSQDTQYF
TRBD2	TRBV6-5	CASSYGSGRANEQFF
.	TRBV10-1	CASSRGPGETQYF
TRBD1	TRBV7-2	CASSFDRGVGGYTF
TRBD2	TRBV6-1	CASSRSGGPLEHYF
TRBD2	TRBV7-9	CASGQAGGSYNEQFF
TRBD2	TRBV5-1	CASGLAGFQETQYF
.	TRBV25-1	CASSDGGGQGFGYTF
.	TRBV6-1	CASRVPGTPLTQYF
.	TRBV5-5	CASSLEGIFAGDTIYF
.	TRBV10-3	CATRPMGTEAFF
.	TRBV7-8	CASSSPGVNEQFF
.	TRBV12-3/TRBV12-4	CASRRATVVEAFF
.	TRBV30	CAWQSGNSYEQYF
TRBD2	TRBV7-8	CASSLLAVVNEQYF
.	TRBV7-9	CASSPLQGQYF
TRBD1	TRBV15	CATSSDRVAGNTIYF
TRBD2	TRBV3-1	CASSQWQVAGASYEQYF
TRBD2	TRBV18	CASSVAGDSADTQYF
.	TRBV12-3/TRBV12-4	CASSFTSTNYEQYF
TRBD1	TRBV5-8	CASSLVQGAYEQFF
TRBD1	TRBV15	CATSRYPQGFSYNEQFF
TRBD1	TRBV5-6	CASSFPAGGMGIQYF
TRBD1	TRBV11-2	CASSLTTGSTDTQYF
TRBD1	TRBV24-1	CATSDFGTGLNEQFF
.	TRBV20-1	CSASDQWHREQFF
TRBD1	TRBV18	CASSRDSGGELFF
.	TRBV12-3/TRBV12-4	CASSPSDGVTQYF
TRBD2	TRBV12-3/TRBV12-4	CASRSTGTSGRSEQFF
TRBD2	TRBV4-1	CASSQFERGLSTDTQYF
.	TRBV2	CVSSYLIPSTDTQYF
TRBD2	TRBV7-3	CASSRHPSSGPYNEQFF
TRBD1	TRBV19	CASSTTGGGSYNEQFF
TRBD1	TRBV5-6	CASSWGQGPGANVLTF
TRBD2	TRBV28	CASRSGTSYEQYF
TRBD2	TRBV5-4	CASSFMVAGGTSSSYEQYF
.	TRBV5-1	CASSLESGFGNIQYF
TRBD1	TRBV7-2	CASSVRVGQGKETQYF
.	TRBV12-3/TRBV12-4	CASSRGGSYEQYF
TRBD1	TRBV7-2	CASSDQQGQWSYNEQFF
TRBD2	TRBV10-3	CATRESGGQLDTQYF
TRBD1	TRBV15	CATSRGDRGGSPLHF
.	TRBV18	CASSPLTVNTGELFF
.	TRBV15	CDTSRDTLSPSSGANVLTF
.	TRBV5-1	CASTPQAGSNYGYTF